Presented here are 31 T cell receptor beta chains from one specimen sequenced in a study of cytomegalovirus exposure and HLA in healthy donors. This table comes from immunoSEQ multiplex PCR, and its TCRdb copy is limited to in-frame clones, with some not included. This table holds approximately 130,000 clones, 70% to 90% found once. Sequencing used PBMCs. These TCRs come from a woman aged 18-30 years in good health and CMV-seronegative.

V gene TRBV7-2 combines with J gene TRBJ2-7, with D possibly TRBD1 on 5 matching bases. CDR1 is SGHTA and CDR2 is FQGNSA in the germline V gene. The CDR3 contains 13 residues. V dropped 7 bases and J dropped 0 bases, with 10 bases sitting between them. Written as DNA, the CDR3 is TGTGCCAGCACCCAGGGTACCTCCTACGAGCAGTACTTC. It specifies CASTQGTSYEQYF.

This clone showed up just a few times. V gene TRBV6-5 combines with J gene TRBJ1-1, with 7 bases that match TRBD1. Germline V lookup: CDR1 MNHEY, CDR2 SVGAGI. The CDR3 has 13 residues. V was clipped by 6 bases and J by 7 bases; unmatched bases: 8. The CDR3 DNA sequence: TGTGCCAGCAGCAAGGACAGGTTTGATGAAGCTTTCTTT. Translating gives CASSKDRFDEAFF.

This clone has only a few counts. This chain connects TRBV10-2 to TRBJ2-1; D perhaps matches TRBD2 (6 bases). Germline V gives CDR1 WSHSY, CDR2 SAAADI. Trimming left V 4 bases short and J 4 bases short, with 14 bases between. The CDR3 is made up of 15 amino acids. CDR3 protein: CASSGIGTPYNEQFF. For the CDR3, the DNA is TGCGCCAGCAGTGGAATCGGGACTCCATACAATGAGCAGTTCTTC.

The rearrangement links TRBV28 to TRBJ2-4; 10 nucleotides line up with TRBD2. In germline, CDR1 is MDHEN, CDR2 SYDVKM. The J segment lost 3 bases and the V segment lost 5 bases, leaving 7 bases of the junction unmatched. This CDR3 is built from 16 residues. DNA of the CDR3: TGTGCCAGCAGTCCACGGACTAGCGGACTCAAAAACATTCAGTACTTC. This codes for CASSPRTSGLKNIQYF.

The chain combines TRBV6-5 with TRBJ2-6; D is ambiguous. V was shortened by 11 bases and J by 2 bases, with 13 bases between the two germline ends. The germline V gene has CDR1 MNHEY and CDR2 SVGAGI. This CDR3 is built from 14 residues. This CDR3 is CASGFMAGANVLTF. CDR3 bases: TGTGCCTCAGGTTTTATGGCTGGGGCCAACGTCCTGACTTTC.

The chain employs TRBV7-8 and TRBJ2-7, with D unclear. The CDR3 contains 12 residues. With 10 bases removed from V and 0 bases from J, the gap between germline ends came to 10 bases. Per germline, CDR1 SGHVS and CDR2 FQNEAQ. CDR3 DNA sequence: TGTGCCACAAGCGAAGCCTCCTACGAGCAGTACTTC. It yields the protein CATSEASYEQYF.

The chain links TRBV19 to TRBJ2-2; D perhaps matches TRBD1 (6 bases). V was shortened by 3 bases and J by 4 bases, with 12 bases between the two germline ends. The CDR3 contains 15 residues. Germline V CDR1 and CDR2: LNHDA, SQIVND (reference sequence). Written as DNA, the CDR3 is TGTGCCAGTAGTATCGTCTTAGGGGGCACCGGGGAGCTGTTTTTT. Translating it yields CASSIVLGGTGELFF. Based on the CDR3 plus reference TRBV19 and TRBJ2-2, the full variable domain is DGGITQSPKYLFRKEGQNVTLSCEQNLNHDAMYWYRQDPGQGLRLIYYSQIVNDFQKGDIAEGYSVSREKKESFPLTVTSAQKNPTAFYLCASSIVLGGTGELFFGEGSRLTVL.

The chain carries TRBV7-9 and TRBJ2-1, with 8 bases identical to TRBD2. V lost 5 bases and J lost 7; bases outside the gene matches: 7. Germline CDR1 is SEHNR and CDR2 is FQNEAQ (reference sequence). This CDR3 has 14 amino acids. The CDR3 sequence: CASSTGTRLNEQFF. The CDR3 bases are TGTGCCAGCAGCACCGGGACTAGGCTAAATGAGCAGTTCTTC.

The chain couples TRBV14 to TRBJ2-7; 8 nucleotides agree with TRBD2. There are 16 residues in the CDR3. Trimming cost V 1 base and J 3 bases; bases outside gene matches: 8. Germline assignment: CDR1 SGHDN and CDR2 FVKESK. CDR3 in DNA: TGTGCCAGCAGCCAAGTCAGGGCGGGAGGCCACTACGAGCAGTACTTC. Its protein product is CASSQVRAGGHYEQYF.

The chain has TRBV27 and TRBJ2-7, with TRBD2 matching over 11 bases. The J segment lost 2 bases and the V segment lost 5 bases, leaving 8 bases of the junction unmatched. This CDR3 comprises 16 residues. The germline V gene encodes CDR1 MNHEY and CDR2 SMNVEV (reference sequence). Written as DNA, the CDR3 is TGTGCCAGCAGTGTTAGCGGGAGGGCCTTGGCCTACGAGCAGTACTTC. It translates to CASSVSGRALAYEQYF.

The chain carries TRBV9 and TRBJ2-1, with TRBD2 matching over 12 bases. From germline, CDR1 is SGDLS and CDR2 YYNGEE. The CDR3 runs 15 residues. V was pared by 3 bases and J by 7 bases, with 5 bases of the junction left unmatched. This CDR3 reads CASSATSGRYNEQFF. The DNA for the CDR3 is TGTGCCAGCAGCGCAACTAGCGGGAGGTATAATGAGCAGTTCTTC.

The chain couples TRBV7-9 to TRBJ2-2; 7 positions match TRBD2. CDR3 size: 14 residues. Germline V lookup: CDR1 SEHNR, CDR2 FQNEAQ (reference sequence). V lost 5 bases, J lost 7 bases, and 7 bases stayed unmatched. CDR3 DNA sequence: TGTGCCAGCAGCCGGGGGGACGGGATCGGGGAGCTGTTTTTT. As protein: CASSRGDGIGELFF.

The genes are TRBV28 and TRBJ2-3; D gene uncertain. This CDR3 spans 17 amino acids. Trimming cost V 3 bases and J 0 bases, with 16 bases left between them. The V gene's germline CDR1 is MDHEN and CDR2 SYDVKM. This CDR3 is CASSFPSSRLSTDTQYF. The CDR3 DNA follows: TGTGCCAGCAGTTTTCCCTCTAGTCGCCTTAGCACAGATACGCAGTATTTT.

The chain has TRBV7-6 and TRBJ2-2; 12 bases are a match to TRBD2. Trimming removed 5 bases from V and 2 bases from J; junction bases left unmatched: 9. CDR1 is SGHVS, CDR2 FNYEAQ, per germline. This CDR3 is built from 18 residues. CDR3 nucleotides: TGTGCCAGCAGCACTAGCGGGGGGCCGCAACGAAACACCGGGGAGCTGTTTTTT. This translates into CASSTSGGPQRNTGELFF.

V and J are TRBV7-9 and TRBJ2-2; no clear D. This CDR3 comprises 14 residues. The V end was cut by 2 bases, the J end by 6 bases, with 10 bases between. Germline V gene lookup returns CDR1 SEHNR and CDR2 FQNEAQ (reference sequence). The CDR3 DNA reads TGTGCCAGCAGCTTACAACCCCGAGCCGGGGAGCTGTTTTTT. Residues: CASSLQPRAGELFF.

The V and J genes are TRBV7-9 and TRBJ2-5; perhaps TRBD2 as D (6 bases). In germline, CDR1 is SEHNR, CDR2 FQNEAQ (reference sequence). Trimming pared 3 bases from V and 4 bases from J, leaving 15 bases between. The CDR3 runs 15 residues. As DNA, the CDR3 is TGTGCCAGCAGCTTCGATCGGGGAGGTCGAGAGACCCAGTACTTC. Translated, it gives CASSFDRGGRETQYF.

This chain links TRBV9 with TRBJ2-2; TRBD1 might be the D (6 bases). CDR1 and CDR2 (germline): SGDLS, YYNGEE. The V gene lost 3 bases and the J gene lost 2 bases, with 11 bases spanning the gap. This CDR3 contains 15 residues. CDR3 nucleotide sequence: TGTGCCAGCAGCGGACAGGACAGAAACACCGGGGAGCTGTTTTTT. Translating gives CASSGQDRNTGELFF.

V is TRBV19 and J is TRBJ2-7; the D is unclear. The CDR3 loop spans 14 amino acids. Germline-derived CDR1 and CDR2 are LNHDA and SQIVND (reference sequence). Trimming left V 5 bases short and J 3 bases short, with 14 bases between. CDR3 DNA sequence: TGTGCCAGTAGTTTGTCCGGATCGGGCTACGAGCAGTACTTC. Translating it yields CASSLSGSGYEQYF.

The rearrangement joins TRBV5-1 to TRBJ2-7, with D hard to call. CDR1 and CDR2 from the germline V gene are SGHRS and YFSETQ. The germline V and J ends were trimmed by 4 bases and 3 bases, with 17 bases remaining between them. This CDR3 comprises 15 residues. The CDR3 coding sequence is TGCGCCAGCAGCCACGATACCAGAACCTTCTACGAGCAGTACTTC. It specifies CASSHDTRTFYEQYF.

The chain employs TRBV7-9 and TRBJ2-7; TRBD2 aligns across 13 bases. Germline lookup yields CDR1 SEHNR and CDR2 FQNEAQ (reference sequence). With V trimmed by 4 bases and J by 11 bases, 14 bases remained unmatched. The CDR3 has 16 residues. DNA of the CDR3: TGTGCCAGCAGCTCATCCGGACTAGCGGGAGAGGAGGTAGAGTACTTC. This gives the protein CASSSSGLAGEEVEYF.

The chain couples TRBV28 to TRBJ1-4; D possibly corresponds to TRBD1 (6 bases). CDR3 length: 16 amino acids. Germline CDR1 is MDHEN and CDR2 is SYDVKM. Trimming took 5 bases from V and 2 from J, leaving 15 bases between them. In DNA form, the CDR3 reads TGTGCCAGCAGTACCCCAGGGGCCCAGACTAATGAAAAACTGTTTTTT. Its protein is CASSTPGAQTNEKLFF.

The CDR3 bases are TGTGCCAGCAGCCCACGACTAGCGGGAACCTACGAGCAGTACTTC. It specifies CASSPRLAGTYEQYF. The chain uses TRBV7-2 and TRBJ2-7, with 11 positions matching TRBD2. This CDR3 region has 15 residues. V lost 5 bases, J lost 2 bases, and 5 bases stayed unmatched. Germline CDR1 SGHTA, CDR2 FQGNSA.

The V call is TRBV15, the J call TRBJ2-1; D may be TRBD1 (5 bases). Per germline, CDR1 LNHNV and CDR2 YYDKDF (reference sequence). This CDR3 comprises 15 residues. V gave up 5 bases and J gave up 8 bases, with 19 bases separating them. The CDR3 here is CATSVGGRALDEQFF. The CDR3 DNA follows: TGTGCCACCAGCGTTGGCGGCAGGGCCCTCGATGAGCAGTTCTTC.

This sequence joins TRBV6-5 and TRBJ1-3, with D possibly matching TRBD1 (5 bases). Deletions cut 4 bases from V and 0 bases from J, with 13 bases between. The CDR3 spans 16 residues. Germline V gives CDR1 MNHEY, CDR2 SVGAGI. The CDR3 DNA sequence: TGTGCCAGCAGTTTGACAGCGAGGAGCTCTGGAAACACCATATATTTT. Protein product: CASSLTARSSGNTIYF.

V usage is TRBV4-1 and J usage is TRBJ2-7; perhaps TRBD2 as D (7 bases). Germline V lookup: CDR1 MGHRA, CDR2 YSYEKL. The CDR3 extends over 16 amino acids. The V and J ends lost 5 bases and 3 bases respectively, with 20 bases between them. The CDR3 DNA reads TGCGCCAGCAGCGCCACAACGGGGGGCCAATTCTACGAGCAGTACTTC. Translated, it gives CASSATTGGQFYEQYF.

The genes are TRBV29-1 and TRBJ2-7; weak D call: TRBD1 (5 bases). This CDR3 is built from 15 residues. In germline, CDR1 is SQVTM, CDR2 ANQGSEA. Deletions cut 3 bases from V and 6 bases from J, with 21 bases between. CDR3 loop: CSVEGRGVKNGEQYF. For the CDR3, the DNA is TGCAGCGTTGAGGGAAGGGGCGTCAAAAATGGCGAGCAGTACTTC.

This clone was seen a single time. The chain carries TRBV5-4 and TRBJ2-1, with 9 positions matching TRBD2. Germline V lookup: CDR1 SGHNT, CDR2 YYREEE (reference sequence). After removal of 0 bases from V and 8 bases from J, the junction contained 9 bases not matched to a gene. CDR3 size: 16 residues. The CDR3 coding sequence is TGTGCCAGCAGCTTGGTGGGCGGGAGGGCCTTCGATGAGCAGTTCTTC. This translates into CASSLVGGRAFDEQFF. The whole variable domain, filled in from reference TRBV5-4 and TRBJ2-1, reads ETGVTQSPTHLIKTRGQQVTLRCSSQSGHNTVSWYQQALGQGPQFIFQYYREEENGRGNFPPRFSGLQFPNYSSELNVNALELDDSALYLCASSLVGGRAFDEQFFGPGTRLTVL.

This clone was seen a handful of times. The chain couples TRBV9 to TRBJ2-3; 10 bases agree with TRBD2. In germline, CDR1 is SGDLS, CDR2 YYNGEE. This CDR3 region has 15 residues. V trimming: 1 base; J trimming: 3 bases; junction bases outside the gene matches: 2. CDR3 residues: CASSVSAGGTDTQYF. As DNA, the CDR3 is TGTGCCAGCAGCGTATCAGCGGGAGGGACAGATACGCAGTATTTT.

The chain combines TRBV7-3 with TRBJ2-2; D might be TRBD1 (7 bases). The germline V gene encodes CDR1 SGHTA and CDR2 FQGTGA. V dropped 4 bases and J dropped 3 bases, with 15 bases sitting between them. CDR3 length: 16 residues. CDR3 DNA sequence: TGTGCCAGCAGCTCCCAGGGGGACTTCGACACCGGGGAGCTGTTTTTT. It is translated as CASSSQGDFDTGELFF. The complete variable domain, with remaining parts taken from reference TRBV7-3 and TRBJ2-2, reads GAGVSQTPSNKVTEKGKYVELRCDPISGHTALYWYRQSLGQGPEFLIYFQGTGAADDSGLPNDRFFAVRPEGSVSTLKIQRTERGDSAVYLCASSSQGDFDTGELFFGEGSRLTVL.

As for this clone: Compared with germline, one end of the junction differs, possibly owing to a read error. V gene TRBV28 combines with J gene TRBJ2-5; D perhaps matches TRBD2 (6 bases). Germline V gives CDR1 MDHEN, CDR2 SYDVKM. The CDR3 has 14 amino acids. CDR3 sequence reads: CASSFPRDSFLVHF. The CDR3, as DNA: TGTGCCAGCAGTTTCCCCCGGGACTCCTTTCTTGTGCACTTC.

The rearrangement uses TRBV7-9 and TRBJ2-5; possible D gene TRBD1, 6 bases. Germline V lookup: CDR1 SEHNR, CDR2 FQNEAQ (reference sequence). The CDR3 is 16 residues long. The ends were cut back, 2 bases at V and 4 bases at J, with 17 bases in the middle. This CDR3 is CASSLSLRGNLETQYF. CDR3 in DNA: TGTGCCAGCAGCTTATCTCTCAGGGGCAACTTAGAGACCCAGTACTTC.